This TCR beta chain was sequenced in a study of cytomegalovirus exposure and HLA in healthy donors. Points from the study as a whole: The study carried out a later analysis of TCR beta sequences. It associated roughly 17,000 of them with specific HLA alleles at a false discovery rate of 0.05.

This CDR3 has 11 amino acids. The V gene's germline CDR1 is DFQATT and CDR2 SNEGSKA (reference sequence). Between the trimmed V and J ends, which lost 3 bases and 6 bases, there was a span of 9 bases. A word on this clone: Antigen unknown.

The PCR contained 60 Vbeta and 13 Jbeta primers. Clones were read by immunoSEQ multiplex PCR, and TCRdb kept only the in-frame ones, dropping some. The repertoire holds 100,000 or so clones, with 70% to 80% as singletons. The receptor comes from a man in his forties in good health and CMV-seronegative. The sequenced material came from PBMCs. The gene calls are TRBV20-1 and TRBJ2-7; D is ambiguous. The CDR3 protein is CSASDGFEQYF. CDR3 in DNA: TGCAGTGCTAGTGACGGGTTCGAGCAGTACTTC.